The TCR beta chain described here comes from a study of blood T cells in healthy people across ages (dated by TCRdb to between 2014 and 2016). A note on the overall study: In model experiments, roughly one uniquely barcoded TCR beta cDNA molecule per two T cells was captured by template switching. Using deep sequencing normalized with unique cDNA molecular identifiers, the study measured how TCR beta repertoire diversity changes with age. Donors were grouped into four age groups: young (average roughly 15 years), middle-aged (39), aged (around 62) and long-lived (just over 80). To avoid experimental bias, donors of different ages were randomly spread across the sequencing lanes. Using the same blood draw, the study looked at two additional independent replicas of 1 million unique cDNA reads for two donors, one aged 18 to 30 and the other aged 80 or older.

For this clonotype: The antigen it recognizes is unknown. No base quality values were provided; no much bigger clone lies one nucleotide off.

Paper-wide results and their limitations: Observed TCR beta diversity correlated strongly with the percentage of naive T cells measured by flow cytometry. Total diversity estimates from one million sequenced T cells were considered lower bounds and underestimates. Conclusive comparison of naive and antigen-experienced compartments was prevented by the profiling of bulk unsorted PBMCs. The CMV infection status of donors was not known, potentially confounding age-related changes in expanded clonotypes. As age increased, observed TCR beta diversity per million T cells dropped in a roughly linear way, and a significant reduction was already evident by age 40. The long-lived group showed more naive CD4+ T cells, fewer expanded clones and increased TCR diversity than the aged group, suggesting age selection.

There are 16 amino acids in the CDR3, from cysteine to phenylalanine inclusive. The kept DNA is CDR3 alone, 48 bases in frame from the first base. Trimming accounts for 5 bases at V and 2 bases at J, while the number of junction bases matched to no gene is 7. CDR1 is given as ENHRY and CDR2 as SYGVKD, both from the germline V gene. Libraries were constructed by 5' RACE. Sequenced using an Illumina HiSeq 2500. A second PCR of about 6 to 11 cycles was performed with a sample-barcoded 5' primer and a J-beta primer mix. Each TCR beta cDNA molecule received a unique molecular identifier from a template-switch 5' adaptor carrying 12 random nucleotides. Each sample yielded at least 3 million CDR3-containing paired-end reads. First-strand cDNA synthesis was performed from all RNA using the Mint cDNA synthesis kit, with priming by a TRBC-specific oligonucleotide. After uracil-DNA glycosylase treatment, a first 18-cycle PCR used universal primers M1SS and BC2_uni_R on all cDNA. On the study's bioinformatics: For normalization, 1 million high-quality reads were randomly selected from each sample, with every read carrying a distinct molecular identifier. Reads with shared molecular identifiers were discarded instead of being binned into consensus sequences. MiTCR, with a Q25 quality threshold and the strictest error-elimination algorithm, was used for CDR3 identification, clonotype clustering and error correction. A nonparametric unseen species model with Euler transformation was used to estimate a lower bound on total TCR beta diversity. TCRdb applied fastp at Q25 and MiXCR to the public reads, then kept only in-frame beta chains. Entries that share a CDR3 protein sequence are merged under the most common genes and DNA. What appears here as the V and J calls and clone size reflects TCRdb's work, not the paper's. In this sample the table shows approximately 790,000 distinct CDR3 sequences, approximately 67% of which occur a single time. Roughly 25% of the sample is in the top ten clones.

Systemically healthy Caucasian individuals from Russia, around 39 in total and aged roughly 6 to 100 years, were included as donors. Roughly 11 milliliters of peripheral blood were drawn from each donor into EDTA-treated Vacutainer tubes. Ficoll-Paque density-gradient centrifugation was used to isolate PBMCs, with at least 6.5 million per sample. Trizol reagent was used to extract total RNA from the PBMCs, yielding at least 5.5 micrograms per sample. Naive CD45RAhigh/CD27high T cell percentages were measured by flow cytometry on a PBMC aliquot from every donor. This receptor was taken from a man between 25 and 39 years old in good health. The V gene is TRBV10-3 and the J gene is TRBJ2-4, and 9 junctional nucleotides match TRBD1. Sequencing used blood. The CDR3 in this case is CAISPGQGGTKNIQYF. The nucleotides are TGTGCCATCAGTCCGGGACAGGGAGGAACCAAAAACATTCAGTACTTC.